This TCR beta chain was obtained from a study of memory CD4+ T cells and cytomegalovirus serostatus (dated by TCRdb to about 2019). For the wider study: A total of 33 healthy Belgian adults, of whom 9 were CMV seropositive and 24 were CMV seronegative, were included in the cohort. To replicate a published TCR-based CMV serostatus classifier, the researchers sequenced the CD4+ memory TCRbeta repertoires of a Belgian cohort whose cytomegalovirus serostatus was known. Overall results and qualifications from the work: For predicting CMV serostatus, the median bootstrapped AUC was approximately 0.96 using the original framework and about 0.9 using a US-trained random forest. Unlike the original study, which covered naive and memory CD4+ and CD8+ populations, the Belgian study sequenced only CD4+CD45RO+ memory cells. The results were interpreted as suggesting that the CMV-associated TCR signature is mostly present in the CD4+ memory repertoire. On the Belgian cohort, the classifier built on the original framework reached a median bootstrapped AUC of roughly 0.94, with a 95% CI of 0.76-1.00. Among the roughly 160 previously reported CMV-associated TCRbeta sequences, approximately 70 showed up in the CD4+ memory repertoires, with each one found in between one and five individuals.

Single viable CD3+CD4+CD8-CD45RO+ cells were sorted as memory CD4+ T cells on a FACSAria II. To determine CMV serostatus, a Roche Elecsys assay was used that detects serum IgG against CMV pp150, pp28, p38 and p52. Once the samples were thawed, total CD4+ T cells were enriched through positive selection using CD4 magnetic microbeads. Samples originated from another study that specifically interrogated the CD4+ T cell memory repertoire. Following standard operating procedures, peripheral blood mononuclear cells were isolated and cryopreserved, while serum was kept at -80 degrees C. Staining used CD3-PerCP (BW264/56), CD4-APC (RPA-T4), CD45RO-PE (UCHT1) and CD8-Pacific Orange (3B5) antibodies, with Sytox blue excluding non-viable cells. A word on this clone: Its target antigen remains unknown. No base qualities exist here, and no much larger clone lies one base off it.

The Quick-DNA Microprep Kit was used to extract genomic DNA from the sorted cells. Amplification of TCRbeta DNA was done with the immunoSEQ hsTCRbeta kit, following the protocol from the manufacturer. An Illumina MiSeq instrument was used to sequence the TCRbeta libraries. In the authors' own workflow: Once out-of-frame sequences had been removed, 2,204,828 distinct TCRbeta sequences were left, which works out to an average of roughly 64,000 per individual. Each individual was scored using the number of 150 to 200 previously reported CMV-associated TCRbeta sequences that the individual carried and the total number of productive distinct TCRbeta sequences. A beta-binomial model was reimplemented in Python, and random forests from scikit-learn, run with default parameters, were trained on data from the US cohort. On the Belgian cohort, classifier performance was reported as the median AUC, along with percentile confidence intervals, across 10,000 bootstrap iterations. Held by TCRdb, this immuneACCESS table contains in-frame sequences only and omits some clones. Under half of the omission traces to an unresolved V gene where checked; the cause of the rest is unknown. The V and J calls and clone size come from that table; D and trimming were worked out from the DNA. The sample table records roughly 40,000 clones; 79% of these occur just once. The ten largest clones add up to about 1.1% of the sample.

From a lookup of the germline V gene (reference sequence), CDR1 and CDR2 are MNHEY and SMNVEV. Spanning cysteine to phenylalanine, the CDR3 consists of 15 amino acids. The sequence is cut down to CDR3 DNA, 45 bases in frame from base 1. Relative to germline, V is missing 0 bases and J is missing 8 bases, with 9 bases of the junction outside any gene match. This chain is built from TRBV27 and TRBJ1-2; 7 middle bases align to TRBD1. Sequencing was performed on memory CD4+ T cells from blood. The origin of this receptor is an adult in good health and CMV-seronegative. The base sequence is TGTGCCAGCAGTTTATCGTGGCAGGGGGAAGGCGGCTACACCTTC. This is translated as CASSLSWQGEGGYTF.